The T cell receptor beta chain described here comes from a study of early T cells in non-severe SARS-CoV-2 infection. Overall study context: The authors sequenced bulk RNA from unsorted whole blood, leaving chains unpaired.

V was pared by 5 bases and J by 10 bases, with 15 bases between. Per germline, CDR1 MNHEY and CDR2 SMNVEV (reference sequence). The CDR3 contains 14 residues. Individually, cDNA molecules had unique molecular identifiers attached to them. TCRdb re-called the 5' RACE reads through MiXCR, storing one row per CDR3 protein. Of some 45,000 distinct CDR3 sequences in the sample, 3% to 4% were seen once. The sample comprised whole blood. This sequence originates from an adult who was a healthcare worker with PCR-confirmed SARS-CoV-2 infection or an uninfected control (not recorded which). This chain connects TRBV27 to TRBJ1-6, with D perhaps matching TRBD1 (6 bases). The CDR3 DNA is TGTGCCAGCAGTCCGTTGGGGGGCAGGTCACCCCTCCACTTT. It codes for CASSPLGGRSPLHF.